The 8 T cell receptor beta chains in this list originate from one sample, sequenced in a study of TIL therapy for anti-PD-1-resistant metastatic lung cancer. Sequencing used immunoSEQ v3. Only in-frame clones appear in the TCRdb table, and some are missing; sequencing was by immunoSEQ multiplex PCR. The sample lists about 100,000 clones; approximately 65% were seen once. The time point denotes: pre-treatment sample, taken before nivolumab and TIL therapy. Most excised metastases sampled were pleural nodules or supraclavicular lymph nodes. Specimen: tumor tissue, collected at baseline. All receptors come from a person between 25 and 79 years old with non-small cell lung cancer.

CDR3 residues: CSVGPNNEQFF. The CDR3, as DNA: TGCAGCGTTGGGCCAAACAATGAGCAGTTCTTC. This chain links TRBV29-1 with TRBJ2-7; D remains ambiguous. Near its end, the DNA agrees better with TRBJ2-1, so the J call may be wrong. The CDR3 is made up of 11 amino acids. Germline V gene sequence: CDR1 SQVTM, CDR2 ANQGSEA.

The chain uses TRBV6-2 or TRBV6-3 and TRBJ2-7; the match to TRBD2 covers 12 bases. Per germline, CDR1 MNHEY and CDR2 SVGEGT. The CDR3 is made up of 18 amino acids. The junction had 16 bases not matched to a gene; V was cut back by 5 bases and J by 5 bases. The CDR3 protein is CASSKRLAGAVPPHEQYF. As DNA, the CDR3 is TGTGCCAGCAGTAAACGACTAGCGGGAGCGGTCCCTCCCCACGAGCAGTACTTC.

The V and J genes are TRBV4-1 and TRBJ2-2; a possible D gene is TRBD2 (7 bases). V lost 4 bases, J lost 4 bases, and 25 bases lay in between. The CDR3 spans 19 residues. Germline V gene data show CDR1 as MGHRA and CDR2 as YSYEKL. CDR3 region: CASSPLGGRGDGVTGELFF. Written as DNA, the CDR3 is TGCGCCAGCAGCCCCCTGGGGGGCCGGGGGGACGGAGTCACCGGGGAGCTGTTTTTT.

The chain joins TRBV6-5 to TRBJ2-1, with TRBD1 matching 7 bases. Looked up from germline, CDR1 is MNHEY and CDR2 is SVGAGI. With V trimmed by 7 bases and J by 8 bases, 8 bases remained unmatched. The CDR3 sequence is 13 residues long. CDR3 residues: CASTLDRVYEQFF. CDR3 DNA: TGTGCCAGCACCCTCGACAGGGTTTATGAGCAGTTCTTC.

The chain couples TRBV2 to TRBJ1-2; D gene uncertain. From germline, CDR1 is SNHLY and CDR2 FYNNEI. V was trimmed by 6 bases and J by 2 bases, leaving 7 bases between them. This CDR3 comprises 12 residues. The CDR3 reads CASSGMNYGYTF. The DNA of the CDR3 is TGTGCCAGCAGCGGAATGAACTATGGCTACACCTTC.

CDR3 nucleotide sequence: TGCGCCAGCAGCAGATTAACTAGGGCCCCCTACGAGCAGTACTTC. Its translation: CASSRLTRAPYEQYF. The chain links TRBV5-1 to TRBJ2-7, with a weak D call TRBD2 (5 bases). V lost 4 bases and J lost 2, with 16 bases in between. The CDR3 has 15 residues. Germline lookup yields CDR1 SGHRS and CDR2 YFSETQ.

This clone appeared once. V usage is TRBV28 and J usage is TRBJ2-7; 9 nucleotides line up with TRBD1. The germline gives CDR1 MDHEN, CDR2 SYDVKM. V lost 3 bases, J lost 7 bases, and 16 bases stayed unmatched. The CDR3 is 17 amino acids. In DNA form, the CDR3 reads TGTGCCAGCAGTTTGTATGATTGGACAGGGGTTTTGGAAGAGCAGTACTTC. Its translation: CASSLYDWTGVLEEQYF.

This rearrangement joins TRBV4-2 to TRBJ2-3; 9 nucleotides line up with TRBD2. Germline trimming cut 0 bases from V and 3 bases from J; bases unmatched to any gene: 10. The CDR3 covers 18 residues. Germline CDR1 and CDR2: LGHNA and YNFKEQ. CDR3 residues: CASSQDPQRGVTTDTQYF. In nucleotides, the CDR3 is TGTGCCAGCAGCCAAGATCCCCAGCGGGGGGTAACAACAGATACGCAGTATTTT.